The 3 T cell receptor beta chains presented below share a single source sample, sequenced in a study of cytomegalovirus exposure and HLA in healthy donors. Clones were read by immunoSEQ multiplex PCR, and TCRdb kept only the in-frame ones, dropping some. This table holds 100,000 to 130,000 clones, almost 96% found once. The sequencing sample was made of PBMCs. All receptors come from a woman aged 18-29 years in good health and CMV-seronegative.

This clone appeared once. CDR3 residues: CASSPRQGSNTEAFF. CDR3 in DNA: TGTGCCAGTAGTCCAAGACAGGGATCGAACACTGAAGCTTTCTTT. The chain has TRBV19 and TRBJ1-1; 7 bases agree with TRBD1. This CDR3 spans 15 amino acids. Germline-derived CDR1 and CDR2 are LNHDA and SQIVND (reference sequence). V shed 5 bases, J shed 1 base, and the junction held 7 bases outside the gene matches. Using reference TRBV19 and TRBJ1-1 for the parts outside the CDR3, the full variable domain is DGGITQSPKYLFRKEGQNVTLSCEQNLNHDAMYWYRQDPGQGLRLIYYSQIVNDFQKGDIAEGYSVSREKKESFPLTVTSAQKNPTAFYLCASSPRQGSNTEAFFGQGTRLTVV.

CDR3 DNA sequence: TGTGCCAGCAGTTGGACAGGGGGCGCTTCCTACGAGCAGTACTTC. This sequence encodes CASSWTGGASYEQYF. V gene TRBV28 combines with J gene TRBJ2-7; 11 nucleotides align to TRBD1. Germline values: CDR1 MDHEN, CDR2 SYDVKM. This CDR3 spans 15 amino acids. Trimming at V came to 4 bases and at J to 1 base, leaving 3 bases not matched to a gene.

The gene calls are TRBV5-1 and TRBJ2-1; 11 bases map to TRBD2. The germline CDR1 and CDR2 sequences are SGHRS and YFSETQ. The V segment lost 2 bases and the J segment 5 bases; nucleotides outside the gene matches: 6. The length of the CDR3 is 16 residues. CDR3 in amino acids: CASSFPGTSGNNEQFF. DNA for the CDR3: TGCGCCAGCAGCTTCCCCGGGACTAGCGGAAACAATGAGCAGTTCTTC.